A selection of T cell receptor beta chains follows, all from one sample in a study of PD-L1 blockade in urothelial cancer. Assay: immunoSEQ multiplex PCR; the TCRdb copy retains only in-frame clones and omits some. The sample has over 75,000 clones, around 89% seen once. The sample in question was PBMCs, obtained around atezolizumab (anti-PD-L1) treatment. The receptor set was obtained from a woman of 80 years or more with urothelial cancer. Both conserved end residues are part of each CDR3. D genes are given only for firm matches. Expanded clones are given a class, and other clones once, few, many or no size at all.

V	size	J	D	DNA	CDR3
TRBV5-5	NA	TRBJ1-2	NA	TGTGCCAGCAGCTTGGGGGGGGTACAAGGCTACACCTTC	CASSLGGVQGYTF
TRBV6-1	once	TRBJ1-5	TRBD1	TGTGCCAGCAGTACAGGGGCCATCACCAATCAGCCCCAGCATTTT	CASSTGAITNQPQHF
TRBV5-4	NA	TRBJ2-2	TRBD2	TGTGCCAGCAGACCGACTAGCGGTTTCACCGGGGAGCTGTTTTTT	CASRPTSGFTGELFF
TRBV29-1	NA	TRBJ1-1	NA	TGCAGCGTTGAAGATCCTGGATCGGGGGCTTTCTTT	CSVEDPGSGAFF
TRBV30	NA	TRBJ2-7	NA	TGTGCCTGGAGCCAGGGATTGGACTACGAGCAGTACTTC	CAWSQGLDYEQYF
TRBV5-4	NA	TRBJ2-5	TRBD2	TGTGCCAGCAGCGGGGCTAGCGGGCATCGGCGGGAGACCCAGTACTTC	CASSGASGHRRETQYF
TRBV5-6	NA	TRBJ1-2	NA	TGTGCCAGCAGCTTCGGGGGTAGGGGTGGCTACACCTTC	CASSFGGRGGYTF
TRBV14	once	TRBJ1-1	NA	TGTGCCAGCAGCCAAGTCAGGGGATGGACTGAAGCTTTCTTT	CASSQVRGWTEAFF
TRBV5-4	NA	TRBJ2-7	TRBD2	TGTGCCAGCAGCAAAGGGACTAGCGGGGGCTCCTACGAGCAGTACTTC	CASSKGTSGGSYEQYF
TRBV6-6	NA	TRBJ2-1	TRBD2	TGTGCCAGCAGAGTTCTAGCGGGAGGGCCTTATGAGCAGTTCTTC	CASRVLAGGPYEQFF
TRBV29-1	NA	TRBJ1-1	TRBD1	TGCAGCGCCGTGACAGGGGGAGAATCTTTCTTT	CSAVTGGESFF
TRBV6-1	NA	TRBJ1-2	TRBD1	TGTGCCAGCAGTGGAATCCTGGGGGCCGGGACAGGGAATGGCTACACCTTC	CASSGILGAGTGNGYTF
TRBV28	NA	TRBJ2-1	TRBD2	TGTGCCAGCAGTGTGGGGACTAGCGGGAGAAATGAGCAGTTCTTC	CASSVGTSGRNEQFF
TRBV5-1	NA	TRBJ1-2	TRBD1	TGCGCCAGCAGCTTAGTGCTGGGACAGGACTATGGCTACACCTTC	CASSLVLGQDYGYTF
TRBV9	NA	TRBJ1-1	TRBD1	TGTGCCAGCAGCCCAAGACAGGGGAGAGGGACTGAAGCTTTCTTT	CASSPRQGRGTEAFF
TRBV9	NA	TRBJ2-1	TRBD2	TGTGCCAGCAGCGCGATAGCGGGAGATCGTGGTGAGCAGTTCTTC	CASSAIAGDRGEQFF
TRBV7-8	NA	TRBJ1-1	TRBD1	TGTGCCAGCAGCTTCAGGACAGGGATTGACACTGAAGCTTTCTTT	CASSFRTGIDTEAFF
TRBV2	NA	TRBJ1-5	TRBD1	TGTGCCAGCAGCCCGGGACAGGGTTACCAGCCCCAGCATTTT	CASSPGQGYQPQHF
TRBV28	NA	TRBJ2-1	NA	TGTGCCAGCAGACCCGACTTAATCTCCTACAATGAGCAGTTCTTC	CASRPDLISYNEQFF
TRBV10-2	once	TRBJ2-7	TRBD2	TGCGCCAGCAGTGAGTCGGGACTAGCGGGCTACGAGCAGTACTTC	CASSESGLAGYEQYF
TRBV11-3	NA	TRBJ2-2	TRBD2	TGTGCCAGCAGCTTAGATCGGGGAGGGCACGACACCGGGGAGCTGTTTTTT	CASSLDRGGHDTGELFF
TRBV5-4	NA	TRBJ1-2	NA	TGTGCCAGCAGACCAGTGACAGGTCTCGGAGGCTACACCTTC	CASRPVTGLGGYTF
TRBV7-2	NA	TRBJ2-3	NA	TGTGCCAGCGCCAATCAGGGGGGACTGGTCCGAGTTAGCACAGATACGCAGTATTTT	CASANQGGLVRVSTDTQYF
TRBV7-2	NA	TRBJ2-1	NA	TGTGCCAGCAGCAAGGAGCAGGGCAATGAGCAGTTCTTC	CASSKEQGNEQFF
TRBV5-1	NA	TRBJ1-5	NA	TGCGCCAGCAGCTTGGTGACAGGTGGCAATCAGCCCCAGCATTTT	CASSLVTGGNQPQHF